This TCR beta chain was identified during a study of T cells in localized non-small cell lung cancer. Study conclusions and caveats: Out of the top 100 tumor clones, a median approximately 57 were seen in adjacent lung.

Only in-frame clones appear in the TCRdb table, and some are missing; sequencing was by immunoSEQ multiplex PCR. Of roughly 70,000 clones detected, roughly 90% appear once; the ten largest clones hold just over 20%. The germline V and J ends were trimmed by 2 bases and 8 bases, with 15 bases remaining between them. CDR1 MNHEY and CDR2 SVGAGI come from the germline V gene. The CDR3 runs to 14 residues. On this clone itself: The target antigen is unknown.

This sequence joins TRBV6-5 and TRBJ1-2; a weak D match, TRBD1 (5 bases). The sequence came from a male donor at least 60 years old with stage III squamous cell lung carcinoma. Material: peripheral blood, obtained before any cancer treatment. The CDR3 loop reads CASSYPGTPAGYTF. CDR3 DNA: TGTGCCAGCAGTTACCCCGGGACGCCGGCGGGCTACACCTTC.